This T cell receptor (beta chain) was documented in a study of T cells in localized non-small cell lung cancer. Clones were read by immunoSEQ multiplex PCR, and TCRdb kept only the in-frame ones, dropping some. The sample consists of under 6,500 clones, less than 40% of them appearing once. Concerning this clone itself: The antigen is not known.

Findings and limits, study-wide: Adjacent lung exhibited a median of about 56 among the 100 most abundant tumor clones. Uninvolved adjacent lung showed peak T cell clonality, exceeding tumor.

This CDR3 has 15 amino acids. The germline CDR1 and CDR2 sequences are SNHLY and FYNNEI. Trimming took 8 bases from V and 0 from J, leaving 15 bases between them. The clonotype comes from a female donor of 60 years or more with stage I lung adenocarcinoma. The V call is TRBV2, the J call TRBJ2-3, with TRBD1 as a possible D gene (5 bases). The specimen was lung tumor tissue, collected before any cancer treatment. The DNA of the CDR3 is TGTGCCAGCTGGGCGGCCAGGGCTAGCACAGATACGCAGTATTTT. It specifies CASWAARASTDTQYF.